This is a list of T cell receptor beta chains from one sample in a study of T cell clones after liver transplantation. Only in-frame clones appear in the TCRdb table, and some are missing; sequencing was by immunoSEQ multiplex PCR. The sample holds some 80,000 clones, around four fifths seen once. This specimen consisted of CD4+ T cells from blood, obtained 48 months after liver transplant. Receptor source: a human patient who received a liver transplant. The graft donor may account for some of the T cells. Both conserved end residues are part of each CDR3. The D gene is left open where the match is weak. Where a row states a size, it is once, few, many or the class of an expanded clone; other rows omit it.

v_gene	d_gene	abundance	j_gene	CDR3aa	CDR3nt
TRBV7-3	NA	NA	TRBJ2-1	CASSRLGGNEQFF	TGTGCCAGCAGCCGCTTGGGAGGCAATGAGCAGTTCTTC
TRBV7-8	NA	NA	TRBJ1-3	CASSLLGPSTGNTIYF	TGTGCCAGCAGTCTACTGGGACCGTCGACTGGCAACACCATATATTTT
TRBV11-2	TRBD1	NA	TRBJ2-7	CASSLDGTGPWEQYF	TGTGCCAGCAGCTTAGACGGGACAGGTCCTTGGGAGCAGTACTTC
TRBV15	NA	NA	TRBJ2-1	CATSPGYNEQFF	TGTGCCACCAGTCCCGGTTACAATGAGCAGTTCTTC
TRBV5-1	NA	NA	TRBJ1-3	CASTKDGSSGNTIYF	TGCGCCAGCACAAAAGACGGGAGCTCTGGAAACACCATATATTTT
TRBV19	NA	NA	TRBJ1-2	CASSSLGQAGRVYGYTF	TGTGCCAGTAGCAGTTTGGGGCAGGCAGGCCGGGTCTATGGCTACACCTTC
TRBV15	NA	few	TRBJ1-2	CATSRGYGYTF	TGTGCCACCAGCAGAGGGTACGGCTACACCTTC
TRBV19	NA	NA	TRBJ2-2	CASRQSGVVRELFF	TGTGCCAGTAGACAGTCGGGGGTGGTCCGGGAGCTGTTTTTT
TRBV6-1	NA	NA	TRBJ1-1	CASPTGRDTEAFF	TGTGCCAGCCCTACGGGACGGGACACTGAAGCTTTCTTT
TRBV6-1	NA	NA	TRBJ2-7	CATHLTENSYEQYF	TGTGCCACCCACCTAACGGAAAACTCCTACGAGCAGTACTTC
TRBV19	NA	NA	TRBJ1-2	CASSMEGVLGYTF	TGTGCCAGTAGTATGGAAGGAGTCCTTGGCTACACCTTC
TRBV4-1	NA	NA	TRBJ2-3	CASSQKNPRGDTQYF	TGCGCCAGCAGCCAAAAAAACCCCAGGGGAGATACGCAGTATTTT
TRBV29-1	NA	NA	TRBJ2-3	CSAVLTRDTQYF	TGCAGCGCTGTGTTAACAAGAGATACGCAGTATTTT
TRBV27	NA	NA	TRBJ2-3	CASSAGQPSTDTQYF	TGTGCCAGTTCGGCGGGGCAGCCTAGCACAGATACGCAGTATTTT
TRBV5-6	NA	NA	TRBJ1-4	CASSFFFPRINNEKLFF	TGTGCCAGCAGCTTCTTTTTTCCCCGGATTAATAATGAAAAACTGTTTTTT
TRBV5-4	TRBD2	NA	TRBJ2-3	CASSEKGGGSTDTQYF	TGTGCCAGCAGCGAGAAGGGCGGGGGTAGCACAGATACGCAGTATTTT
TRBV7-2	TRBD2	once	TRBJ2-1	CASSSSSGGAYNEQFF	TGTGCCAGCAGCTCCTCTAGCGGGGGGGCCTACAATGAGCAGTTCTTC
TRBV6-1	TRBD2	NA	TRBJ2-1	CASSPSGGNNEQFF	TGTGCCAGCAGTCCTTCGGGGGGGAACAATGAGCAGTTCTTC
TRBV6-6	TRBD1	NA	TRBJ1-1	CASSSPGQASEAFF	TGTGCCAGCAGTAGTCCGGGACAGGCTAGTGAAGCTTTCTTT
TRBV5-4	NA	NA	TRBJ2-7	CASSSGGVARVPIEQYF	TGTGCCAGCAGTTCAGGGGGGGTAGCCAGGGTCCCCATCGAGCAGTACTTC
TRBV12-5	NA	NA	TRBJ1-1	CASAEVTEAFF	TGTGCTAGTGCCGAGGTAACTGAAGCTTTCTTT
TRBV19	NA	medium-sized	TRBJ1-2	CASSIDNARKGYTF	TGTGCCAGTAGTATTGATAACGCCCGGAAGGGCTACACCTTC
TRBV10-1	TRBD1	NA	TRBJ1-1	CASTPQGGQGAFF	TGCGCCAGCACTCCTCAGGGGGGACAGGGAGCTTTCTTT
TRBV4-3	TRBD2	NA	TRBJ2-7	CASSQLLAGGRQYF	TGCGCCAGCAGCCAACTCCTAGCGGGGGGGCGGCAGTACTTC
TRBV9	NA	NA	TRBJ1-2	CASSVASGGVNYGYTF	TGTGCCAGCAGCGTAGCTAGCGGGGGTGTTAACTATGGCTACACCTTC
TRBV7-2	NA	NA	TRBJ2-7	CASSLGGLEQYF	TGTGCCAGCAGCTTAGGGGGGCTAGAGCAGTACTTC
TRBV29-1	TRBD2	once	TRBJ2-1	CSVELAGGSNEQFF	TGCAGCGTTGAATTGGCGGGGGGGTCGAATGAGCAGTTCTTC
TRBV5-8	NA	NA	TRBJ1-1	CASSSNRLLNTEAFF	TGTGCCAGCAGCTCCAATCGCCTGTTGAACACTGAAGCTTTCTTT
TRBV4-2	NA	once	TRBJ2-1	CASSQEGGSEQFF	TGTGCCAGCAGCCAAGAAGGGGGATCTGAGCAGTTCTTC
TRBV9	TRBD1	NA	TRBJ1-4	CASSRRGGQSNEKLFF	TGTGCCAGCAGCCGCCGGGGGGGACAGAGTAATGAAAAACTGTTTTTT
TRBV5-4	NA	NA	TRBJ1-4	CASSSQRLRGDNEKLFF	TGTGCCAGCAGCTCGCAAAGACTCCGGGGTGACAATGAAAAACTGTTTTTT
TRBV10-3	TRBD2	NA	TRBJ2-1	CAIRALTSGSGNEQFF	TGTGCCATCAGAGCCCTCACTAGCGGGAGTGGCAATGAGCAGTTCTTC
TRBV29-1	TRBD2	few	TRBJ2-3	CSSVGEGSTDTQYF	TGCAGCTCTGTGGGGGAGGGTAGCACAGATACGCAGTATTTT
TRBV7-2	TRBD2	NA	TRBJ2-3	CASSLAFSGGSTDTQYF	TGTGCCAGCAGCTTAGCGTTTAGCGGGGGGAGCACAGATACGCAGTATTTT
TRBV9	NA	NA	TRBJ2-3	CASSVVSATDTQYF	TGTGCCAGCAGCGTAGTGTCTGCTACAGATACGCAGTATTTT
TRBV11-3	NA	NA	TRBJ2-1	CASSSTYNEQFF	TGTGCCAGCAGTTCAACCTACAATGAGCAGTTCTTC
TRBV29-1	TRBD2	NA	TRBJ2-7	CSVDLFRGGEQYF	TGCAGCGTTGACCTCTTCCGGGGGGGCGAGCAGTACTTC
TRBV19	TRBD1	NA	TRBJ2-7	CASSKQGPYEQYF	TGTGCCAGTAGTAAACAGGGGCCCTACGAGCAGTACTTC
TRBV5-4	TRBD2	NA	TRBJ2-1	CASSPTGTSGSNEQFF	TGTGCCAGCAGCCCCACCGGGACTAGCGGGAGCAATGAGCAGTTCTTC
TRBV9	NA	once	TRBJ2-1	CASSVGDWEQFF	TGTGCCAGCAGCGTTGGGGATTGGGAGCAGTTCTTC
TRBV30	TRBD2	few	TRBJ2-5	CAWSRGREETQYF	TGTGCCTGGAGTCGAGGGAGGGAAGAGACCCAGTACTTC
TRBV5-5	NA	NA	TRBJ1-2	CASSQTGEVSYTF	TGTGCCAGCAGCCAAACAGGTGAAGTAAGCTACACCTTC
TRBV10-3	NA	once	TRBJ2-3	CAISGETDYTDTQYF	TGTGCCATCAGTGGCGAGACAGACTACACAGATACGCAGTATTTT
TRBV28	TRBD2	NA	TRBJ2-6	CASSLSLAGAGANVLTF	TGTGCCAGCAGTTTATCACTAGCGGGAGCTGGGGCCAACGTCCTGACTTTC
TRBV27	TRBD2	NA	TRBJ2-1	CASSPSGTSGSIHEQFF	TGTGCCAGCAGTCCCAGTGGGACTAGCGGGAGTATCCATGAGCAGTTCTTC
TRBV5-1	TRBD1	NA	TRBJ1-6	CASSSQGNNSPLHF	TGCGCCAGCAGCTCACAGGGGAATAATTCACCCCTCCACTTT
TRBV2	NA	NA	TRBJ2-1	CASMETAYNEQFF	TGTGCCAGCATGGAGACAGCTTACAATGAGCAGTTCTTC
TRBV7-2	TRBD2	NA	TRBJ2-3	CASSLGAGPTDTQYF	TGTGCCAGCAGCTTGGGAGCGGGGCCCACAGATACGCAGTATTTT
TRBV18	TRBD1	NA	TRBJ2-7	CASSGTGTVNREQYF	TGTGCCAGCTCAGGAACCGGGACAGTGAATCGCGAGCAGTACTTC
TRBV7-2	NA	NA	TRBJ1-1	CASSSAVRVAFF	TGTGCCAGCAGCTCGGCCGTCAGGGTAGCTTTCTTT
TRBV5-4	TRBD1	NA	TRBJ1-1	CASSPGSGGAGSSEAFF	TGTGCCAGCAGCCCCGGATCAGGGGGCGCCGGATCGAGTGAAGCTTTCTTT
TRBV27	TRBD1	NA	TRBJ1-4	CASSLYGDREATNEKLFF	TGTGCCAGCAGTTTATATGGGGACAGAGAAGCAACTAATGAAAAACTGTTTTTT
TRBV5-1	TRBD1	NA	TRBJ2-1	CASSLLWDSNEQFF	TGCGCCAGCAGCTTGTTGTGGGACAGTAATGAGCAGTTCTTC
TRBV9	NA	NA	TRBJ2-7	CASSASPGHRAYEQYF	TGTGCCAGCAGCGCATCACCGGGACACCGGGCCTACGAGCAGTACTTC
TRBV18	TRBD1	NA	TRBJ1-3	CASSPSLQDRVGNTIYF	TGTGCCAGCTCACCTAGTCTACAGGACAGGGTCGGAAACACCATATATTTT
TRBV5-1	NA	NA	TRBJ2-5	CASSGGETQYF	TGCGCCAGCAGTGGAGGAGAGACCCAGTACTTC
TRBV6-6	TRBD1	NA	TRBJ1-4	CASNPGQTNEKLFF	TGTGCCAGCAACCCGGGACAGACTAATGAAAAACTGTTTTTT
TRBV7-2	NA	NA	TRBJ1-3	CASSPYSGNTIYF	TGTGCCAGCAGCCCGTACTCTGGAAACACCATATATTTT
TRBV5-1	NA	once	TRBJ1-5	CASSPYPNPGQPQHF	TGCGCCAGCAGCCCCTATCCCAACCCTGGTCAGCCCCAGCATTTT
TRBV7-2	NA	NA	TRBJ2-2	CASSSSYTGTSYTRELFF	TGTGCCAGCAGCTCATCCTATACCGGGACTTCTTACACCCGGGAGCTGTTTTTT